The rows below give T cell receptor beta chains drawn from one sample of a study of cytomegalovirus exposure and HLA in healthy donors. Measured with immunoSEQ multiplex PCR; TCRdb has only the in-frame clones, and not every one. This sample has about 100,000 clones, with around three quarters found just once. Sequencing used PBMCs. All receptors derive from a female donor in good health and CMV-seropositive. The CDR3 runs from the conserved cysteine through the conserved F or W. A D gene is named only where the DNA matches it firmly. Clone size is stated in some rows and not others, as once, few, many or a class when expanded.

v_call: TRBV19; d_call: TRBD1; clone_size: NA; j_call: TRBJ1-5; cdr3_aa: CASWGQRDRNQPQHF; cdr3_nt: TGTGCCAGTTGGGGACAGAGGGATCGCAATCAGCCCCAGCATTTT
v_call: TRBV29-1; d_call: TRBD2; clone_size: NA; j_call: TRBJ2-3; cdr3_aa: CSVDLTESGGERDTQYF; cdr3_nt: TGCAGCGTTGACCTCACCGAGAGCGGGGGGGAACGAGATACGCAGTATTTT
v_call: TRBV30; d_call: NA; clone_size: NA; j_call: TRBJ2-5; cdr3_aa: CAWSVLYQETQYF; cdr3_nt: TGTGCCTGGAGTGTACTATACCAAGAGACCCAGTACTTC
v_call: TRBV19; d_call: NA; clone_size: NA; j_call: TRBJ2-5; cdr3_aa: CASSIEGSQETQYF; cdr3_nt: TGTGCCAGTAGTATAGAGGGCAGCCAAGAGACCCAGTACTTC
v_call: TRBV5-1; d_call: NA; clone_size: NA; j_call: TRBJ2-7; cdr3_aa: CASSSTGYEQYF; cdr3_nt: TGCGCCAGCAGCTCCACCGGGTACGAGCAGTACTTC
v_call: TRBV4-2; d_call: TRBD1; clone_size: NA; j_call: TRBJ2-7; cdr3_aa: CASSQSSSWGQGADEQYF; cdr3_nt: TGTGCCAGCAGCCAATCTTCTTCTTGGGGACAGGGGGCAGACGAGCAGTACTTC
v_call: TRBV28; d_call: NA; clone_size: NA; j_call: TRBJ2-7; cdr3_aa: CASSPPSWGEIEQYF; cdr3_nt: TGTGCCAGCAGTCCCCCTAGTTGGGGGGAGATCGAGCAGTACTTC
v_call: TRBV7-9; d_call: TRBD2; clone_size: few; j_call: TRBJ2-3; cdr3_aa: CASSLGGGVDTQYF; cdr3_nt: TGTGCCAGCAGCTTAGGTGGGGGGGTGGATACGCAGTATTTT
v_call: TRBV6-6; d_call: TRBD1; clone_size: NA; j_call: TRBJ2-7; cdr3_aa: CASSYTWGQGVEQYF; cdr3_nt: TGTGCCAGCAGTTACACCTGGGGACAGGGTGTCGAGCAGTACTTC
v_call: TRBV18; d_call: TRBD2; clone_size: once; j_call: TRBJ2-3; cdr3_aa: CASSARGLAGESTDTQYF; cdr3_nt: TGTGCCAGCTCAGCCAGGGGACTAGCGGGAGAGAGCACAGATACGCAGTATTTT
v_call: TRBV7-9; d_call: NA; clone_size: NA; j_call: TRBJ2-5; cdr3_aa: CSSSPHRGLWGETQYF; cdr3_nt: TGTTCCAGCAGCCCACACCGGGGACTTTGGGGGGAGACCCAGTACTTC
v_call: TRBV5-4; d_call: NA; clone_size: few; j_call: TRBJ1-3; cdr3_aa: CASSSDSYSGNTIYF; cdr3_nt: TGTGCCAGCAGCTCAGACAGCTACTCTGGAAACACCATATATTTT
v_call: TRBV28; d_call: TRBD1; clone_size: NA; j_call: TRBJ2-1; cdr3_aa: CASSIGTAREQFF; cdr3_nt: TGTGCCAGCAGTATCGGGACAGCGCGTGAGCAGTTCTTC
v_call: TRBV6-5; d_call: NA; clone_size: NA; j_call: TRBJ1-3; cdr3_aa: CASSKADTIYF; cdr3_nt: TGTGCCAGCAGCAAGGCGGACACCATATATTTT
v_call: TRBV11-3; d_call: NA; clone_size: once; j_call: TRBJ2-1; cdr3_aa: CASGRRYNEQFF; cdr3_nt: TGTGCCAGCGGGAGAAGGTACAATGAGCAGTTCTTC
v_call: TRBV19; d_call: NA; clone_size: NA; j_call: TRBJ1-3; cdr3_aa: CASSASGAVLGNTIYF; cdr3_nt: TGTGCCAGTAGTGCCTCAGGGGCGGTACTGGGAAACACCATATATTTT